One sample yielded the 26 T cell receptor beta chains listed below, sequenced in a study of blood T cell repertoires in COVID-19. Clones were read by immunoSEQ multiplex PCR, and TCRdb kept only the in-frame ones, dropping some. The data contain under 150,000 clones, 70% to 90% of them singletons. Sequencing was done on a sample of peripheral blood. All receptors derive from a human donor in a cohort sampled during active COVID-19.

The CDR3 sequence: CASSTSGTGSNQPQHF. CDR3 nucleotide sequence: TGTGCCAGTAGTACCTCCGGGACAGGGTCTAATCAGCCCCAGCATTTT. The chain uses TRBV19 and TRBJ1-5; 9 bases line up with TRBD1. CDR1 is LNHDA, CDR2 SQIVND, per germline (reference sequence). This CDR3 comprises 16 residues. V lost 4 bases and J lost 4; bases outside the gene matches: 8.

The chain couples TRBV27 to TRBJ2-6; tentative D call: TRBD2 (7 bases). V was trimmed by 2 bases and J by 1 base, leaving 15 bases between them. The CDR3 has 18 amino acids. Germline V CDR1 and CDR2: MNHEY, SMNVEV (reference sequence). This CDR3 is CASSLKKGGESGANVLTF. The CDR3 DNA reads TGTGCCAGCAGTTTAAAGAAAGGGGGGGAGTCTGGGGCCAACGTCCTGACTTTC.

The sample holds one count of this clone. The chain joins TRBV2 to TRBJ2-7; TRBD1 matches at 7 bases. The CDR3 has 16 residues. After removal of 1 base from V and 4 bases from J, the junction contained 10 bases not matched to a gene. CDR1 is SNHLY and CDR2 is FYNNEI in the germline V gene. The chain's CDR3 is CASSEVQAGGRYEQYF. CDR3 nucleotide sequence: TGTGCCAGCAGTGAAGTCCAGGCAGGGGGAAGATACGAGCAGTACTTC.

The J gene is TRBJ1-5, the V gene TRBV2; 9 nucleotides agree with TRBD1. Germline lookup yields CDR1 SNHLY and CDR2 FYNNEI. The CDR3 runs to 15 residues. Germline trimming cut 6 bases from V and 6 bases from J; bases unmatched to any gene: 9. The CDR3 coding sequence is TGTGCCAGCAGCCGCGGGGGACAGGGTCTTCAGCCCCAGCATTTT. Translation gives CASSRGGQGLQPQHF.

This rearrangement joins TRBV7-2 to TRBJ1-2; D gene unclear. Trimming cost V 1 base and J 4 bases, with 7 bases left between them. Germline lookup yields CDR1 SGHTA and CDR2 FQGNSA. The CDR3 sequence is 13 residues long. As DNA, the CDR3 is TGTGCCAGCAGCTTAGGGGGAGCCTATGGCTACACCTTC. Encoded protein: CASSLGGAYGYTF.

J is TRBJ2-1 and V is TRBV4-1; tentatively, D is TRBD2 (5 bases). The CDR3 is 17 residues long. CDR1 MGHRA and CDR2 YSYEKL come from the germline V gene. V was trimmed by 1 base and J by 3 bases, leaving 16 bases between them. The CDR3 DNA reads as TGCGCCAGCAGCCAAGGTTACGGGGTAGGAATCTACAATGAGCAGTTCTTC. Protein: CASSQGYGVGIYNEQFF.

This clone was counted a few times. This chain uses TRBV29-1 with TRBJ2-7, with D possibly TRBD1 on 6 matching bases. Trimming pared 1 base from V and 4 bases from J, leaving 11 bases between. Germline V gene sequence: CDR1 SQVTM, CDR2 ANQGSEA. The CDR3 covers 13 residues. The CDR3 bases are TGCAGCGTTGAAGTTGGACAGACTTACGAGCAGTACTTC. Protein: CSVEVGQTYEQYF.

The gene calls are TRBV2 and TRBJ1-2; maybe TRBD1 (6 bases). Trimming cost V 2 bases and J 8 bases, with 21 bases left between them. CDR3 size: 16 residues. CDR1 is SNHLY, CDR2 FYNNEI, per germline. The CDR3, as DNA: TGTGCCAGCAGTGAAATGAGGGGCGGCAGGGGAAACGGCTACACCTTC. Protein product: CASSEMRGGRGNGYTF.

The rearrangement joins TRBV4-1 to TRBJ2-5, with TRBD2 matching 13 bases. V shed 4 bases and J 5 bases; nucleotides not matched to a gene: 10. Germline V gene lookup returns CDR1 MGHRA and CDR2 YSYEKL. CDR3 length equals 17 residues. The CDR3, as DNA: TGCGCCAGCAGCCCTTGGACTAGCGGGGGCCGAGGGGAGACCCAGTACTTC. It yields the protein CASSPWTSGGRGETQYF.

This clone was observed a few times. This could be a read error, since a much larger clone is one nucleotide away. Other DNA sequences in this specimen translate into the identical CDR3. J is TRBJ2-7 and V is TRBV10-3; D perhaps matches TRBD1 (5 bases). The CDR3 has 14 residues. Germline CDR1 reads ENHRY; CDR2 reads SYGVKD. V lost 1 base and J lost 2, with 9 bases in between. The CDR3 protein is CAISELGRAYEQYF. The CDR3 nucleotides read TGTGCCATCAGTGAGTTAGGCAGGGCCTACGAGCAGTACTTC.

V usage is TRBV5-4 and J usage is TRBJ2-1; TRBD2 matches 7 bases. V lost 4 bases, J lost 4 bases, and 14 bases stayed unmatched. CDR1 is SGHNT and CDR2 is YYREEE in the germline V gene (reference sequence). The CDR3 loop spans 17 amino acids. CDR3 coding DNA: TGTGCCAGCAGCGATGCCGACTTGCTAGCGGTTTACAATGAGCAGTTCTTC. Translated, it gives CASSDADLLAVYNEQFF.

This sequence joins TRBV5-1 and TRBJ1-1; tentative D call: TRBD1 (6 bases). The CDR3 spans 14 residues. Germline CDR1 and CDR2: SGHRS and YFSETQ. Trimming took off 4 bases at V and 1 base at J, with 11 bases between the two ends. The DNA for the CDR3 is TGCGCCAGCAGCATACTCAGGGGGAACACTGAAGCTTTCTTT. This encodes CASSILRGNTEAFF. Based on the CDR3 plus reference TRBV5-1 and TRBJ1-1, the full variable domain is KAGVTQTPRYLIKTRGQQVTLSCSPISGHRSVSWYQQTPGQGLQFLFEYFSETQRNKGNFPGRFSGRQFSNSRSEMNVSTLELGDSALYLCASSILRGNTEAFFGQGTRLTVV.

Notes on this clone: A junction boundary mismatches the germline segment, possibly from a read error. Here the CDR3 reads CSARSRAYRVF. CDR3 DNA sequence: TGCAGTGCTAGATCGCGGGCATACAGGGTCTTC. The genes are TRBV20-1 and TRBJ2-1, with D maybe TRBD1 (6 bases). CDR1 and CDR2 (germline): DFQATT, SNEGSKA (reference sequence). This CDR3 is built from 11 residues.

The V gene is TRBV7-2, the J gene TRBJ2-7; 9 bases are shared with TRBD2. Trimming cost V 4 bases and J 6 bases; bases outside gene matches: 10. Germline V gene data show CDR1 as SGHTA and CDR2 as FQGNSA. This CDR3 region has 15 residues. DNA for the CDR3: TGTGCCAGCAGCTCAATAGCGGGAGTGTACAGCGAGCAGTACTTC. Its protein product is CASSSIAGVYSEQYF.

V usage is TRBV6-4 and J usage is TRBJ1-5; D perhaps matches TRBD1 (5 bases). V was shortened by 0 bases and J by 2 bases, with 14 bases between the two germline ends. Germline V gene data show CDR1 as MRHNA and CDR2 as SNTAGT. This CDR3 has 17 residues. CDR3 sequence (DNA): TGTGCCAGCAGTGACTCCAGGGCACCGCAGGGCAATCAGCCCCAGCATTTT. Its protein is CASSDSRAPQGNQPQHF.

The chain is built from TRBV7-9 and TRBJ2-3; 8 bases are shared with TRBD2. This CDR3 spans 15 amino acids. The ends lost 5 bases at V and 2 bases at J; junction bases unmatched: 6. Germline V gene data show CDR1 as SEHNR and CDR2 as FQNEAQ (reference sequence). The CDR3 loop reads CASSLWRGDTDTQYF. CDR3 in DNA: TGTGCCAGCAGCCTCTGGCGGGGGGACACAGATACGCAGTATTTT.

The chain employs TRBV6-5 and TRBJ2-3, with 8 bases lining up with TRBD1. V was clipped by 7 bases and J by 4 bases; unmatched bases: 10. CDR1 is MNHEY and CDR2 is SVGAGI in the germline V gene. CDR3 length: 15 amino acids. CDR3 protein: CASKYSPGGADTQYF. The CDR3 DNA follows: TGTGCCAGCAAATACAGCCCAGGGGGCGCAGATACGCAGTATTTT.

This clone was seen only once. This chain joins TRBV5-1 and TRBJ1-3, with TRBD1 as a possible D gene (6 bases). The CDR3 extends over 16 amino acids. The germline gives CDR1 SGHRS, CDR2 YFSETQ. V shed 1 base and J shed 0 bases, with 11 bases lying between them. The CDR3 DNA reads TGCGCCAGCAGCTTGTCACAGGGCCACTCTGGAAACACCATATATTTT. This sequence encodes CASSLSQGHSGNTIYF.

This rearrangement joins TRBV5-6 to TRBJ2-7; D gene ambiguous. The CDR3 has 14 residues. In germline, CDR1 is SGHDT, CDR2 YYEEEE. Trimming left V 2 bases short and J 0 bases short, with 9 bases between. The CDR3 protein is CASSFRRYSYEQYF. The CDR3 nucleotides read TGTGCCAGCAGCTTCCGCAGGTACTCCTACGAGCAGTACTTC.

This clone turned up a few times. The CDR3 DNA is TGTGCCAGCTCACCAAGGCCCGGGGGTGGTGAAAAACTGTTTTTT. It translates to CASSPRPGGGEKLFF. The chain uses TRBV18 and TRBJ1-4, with D perhaps matching TRBD1 (5 bases). Germline V CDR1 and CDR2: KGHSH, LQKENI. V was clipped by 2 bases and J by 7 bases, with 14 bases between them. The CDR3 totals 15 residues.

V gene TRBV4-2 combines with J gene TRBJ2-7; 12 bases are a match to TRBD2. CDR3 size: 16 residues. CDR1 is LGHNA and CDR2 is YNFKEQ in the germline V gene. After removal of 0 bases from V and 4 bases from J, the junction contained 4 bases not matched to a gene. The CDR3 loop is CASSQEASGGVYEQYF. The CDR3 DNA reads TGTGCCAGCAGCCAAGAGGCTAGCGGGGGGGTTTACGAGCAGTACTTC.

J is TRBJ1-2 and V is TRBV30; D remains unclear. Germline loops: CDR1 GTSNPN, CDR2 SVGIG (reference sequence). V lost 0 bases, J lost 4 bases, and 6 bases lay in between. The CDR3 runs to 12 residues. CDR3 nucleotides: TGTGCCTGGAGTGTGATGAGCTATGGCTACACCTTC. Protein: CAWSVMSYGYTF. Full variable domain (rest looked up from reference TRBV30 and TRBJ1-2): SQTIHQWPATLVQPVGSPLSLECTVEGTSNPNLYWYRQAAGRGLQLLFYSVGIGQISSEVPQNLSASRPQDRQFILSSKKLLLSDSGFYLCAWSVMSYGYTFGSGTRLTVV.

This rearrangement joins TRBV28 to TRBJ1-1; D not resolved. V lost 6 bases and J lost 1, with 15 bases in between. The CDR3 is 15 amino acids. CDR1 is MDHEN and CDR2 is SYDVKM in the germline V gene. CDR3 sequence reads: CASSPRGGRNTEAFF. The CDR3 DNA follows: TGTGCCAGCAGCCCTCGGGGAGGGCGGAACACTGAAGCTTTCTTT.

The chain has TRBV3-1 (or the pseudogene TRBV3-2) and TRBJ2-7; D may be TRBD2 (8 bases). The germline gives CDR1 LGHDT, CDR2 YNNKEL (reference sequence). Trimming pared 0 bases from V and 3 bases from J, leaving 18 bases between. The CDR3 covers 17 residues. CDR3 sequence (DNA): TGTGCCAGCAGCCAAGAATTCCCGGGGGGGACAGACTACGAGCAGTACTTC. Residues: CASSQEFPGGTDYEQYF.

The chain combines TRBV6-1 with TRBJ1-3; unclear D gene. Trimming stripped 3 bases from V and 4 bases from J, with 4 bases between. There are 12 residues in the CDR3. The germline V gene has CDR1 MNHNS and CDR2 SASEGT. Here the CDR3 DNA reads TGTGCCAGCAGTGAGTCAGGAAACACCATATATTTT. Its protein is CASSESGNTIYF.

V usage is TRBV7-6 and J usage is TRBJ2-7; 7 bases align to TRBD2. The CDR3 is 15 amino acids. Germline CDR1 and CDR2: SGHVS and FNYEAQ. V dropped 2 bases and J dropped 5; count of bases not matched to a gene: 9. The CDR3 DNA sequence: TGTGCCAGCAGCTTATCTCCGGGGAGGGGCGACGAGCAGTACTTC. Protein product: CASSLSPGRGDEQYF. The full variable domain, rest sourced from reference TRBV7-6 and TRBJ2-7, is GAGVSQSPRYKVTKRGQDVALRCDPISGHVSLYWYRQALGQGPEFLTYFNYEAQQDKSGLPNDRFSAERPEGSISTLTIQRTEQRDSAMYRCASSLSPGRGDEQYFGPGTRLTVT.